One sample yielded the 22 T cell receptor beta chains listed below, sequenced in a study of tumor-infiltrating lymphocytes in primary liver carcinoma. Between 20 and 30 mg of unsorted bulk tissue served as the source from which RNA and DNA were co-extracted. Starting from approximately 0.45 ug of total RNA, TCR beta cDNA was produced with a primer in the constant region. ARM-PCR was slightly modified, and three nested multiplex PCR rounds with it gave rise to the TCR beta libraries. The opening two PCR rounds, around 11 cycles each, paired TRBV1-TRBV30 forward primers with a C-beta reverse primer. MiXCR, applied by TCRdb to the multiplex PCR reads, yields one record per CDR3 protein. The profile shows approximately 110,000 distinct CDR3 sequences, around 64% of them singletons. Material for sequencing was liver tumor tissue from sampling region 3. Subset reported: tumor region T3, left-lateral pole. The receptors were gathered from a woman aged 55-69 years with primary liver carcinoma and hepatitis B virus infection.

The sample holds a few counts of this clonotype. A much larger clone differs by one base, so this may be a read error. This chain links TRBV29-1 with TRBJ1-2, with D hard to call. Germline CDR1 reads SQVTM; CDR2 reads ANQGSEA. Trimming shortened V by 2 bases and J by 4 bases, and 11 bases separated the two germline ends. The CDR3 extends over 13 amino acids. The CDR3 DNA reads as TGCAGCGTTGAAATTGAGGACGGCTATGGCTACACCTTC. This codes for CSVEIEDGYGYTF.

Comment on this clonotype: This may stem from a read error, because a much larger clone lies one nucleotide away. This sequence joins TRBV5-4 and TRBJ1-5, with D possibly matching TRBD1 (5 bases). The CDR3 loop spans 13 amino acids. Per the germline V gene, CDR1 is SGHNT and CDR2 is YYREEE (reference sequence). V dropped 4 bases and J dropped 5 bases, with 10 bases sitting between them. In nucleotides, the CDR3 is TGTGCCAGCAGCGCTAACAGGTATCAGCCCCAGCATTTT. It specifies CASSANRYQPQHF.

CDR3 loop: CASSLWGAGPSRQPQHF. The CDR3 DNA sequence: TGTGCCAGCAGTTTATGGGGTGCCGGGCCGTCGAGACAGCCCCAGCATTTT. The rearrangement joins TRBV28 to TRBJ1-5; D gene uncertain. In germline, CDR1 is MDHEN, CDR2 SYDVKM. V lost 0 bases and J 7 bases, leaving 19 bases between the germline ends. The CDR3 runs 17 residues.

This clonotype came up many times. The chain is built from TRBV7-8 and TRBJ2-1; D uncertain. This CDR3 is built from 13 residues. V was shortened by 3 bases and J by 5 bases, with 8 bases between the two germline ends. Germline CDR1 SGHVS, CDR2 FQNEAQ. The CDR3: CASSLGRNNEQFF. The CDR3, as DNA: TGTGCCAGCAGCTTGGGCCGTAACAATGAGCAGTTCTTC.

This clonotype is a singleton in its sample. Relative to the germline gene, one junction end is altered; a read error may explain this. The V gene is TRBV11-2, the J gene TRBJ2-1, with 12 positions matching TRBD2. The CDR3 is made up of 16 amino acids. CDR1 and CDR2 (germline): SGHAT, FQNNGV. CDR3 region: CDSSSRTSGDGGEQFF. Written as DNA, the CDR3 is TGTGACAGCAGCTCCCGGACTAGCGGGGACGGGGGGGAACAGTTCTTC.

As for this clonotype: A read error may explain this, as a much larger clone is one base away. The J gene is TRBJ2-1, the V gene TRBV5-4; TRBD2 is a possible D gene (5 bases). V was pared by 0 bases and J by 4 bases, with 14 bases between. The CDR3 length is 16 residues. In germline, CDR1 is SGHNT, CDR2 YYREEE (reference sequence). DNA for the CDR3: TGTGCCAGCAGCTTGGGGTGGGAGAGGCGGTACAATGAGCAGTTCTTC. Translating it yields CASSLGWERRYNEQFF.

A remark on this clonotype: A junction boundary mismatches the germline segment, possibly from a read error. The rearrangement links TRBV5-1 to TRBJ1-4, with D unclear. The CDR3 is 16 residues long. CDR1 SGHRS and CDR2 YFSETQ come from the germline V gene. The CDR3, as DNA: TGTGCCAGCAGCCTCGGTGCGGTGGGAACTAATGAAAAACTGTTTTTT. Translation: CASSLGAVGTNEKLFF.

The table lists this clonotype with a few counts. The chain links TRBV5-8 to TRBJ1-2; D unresolved. Trimming pared 0 bases from V and 6 bases from J, leaving 6 bases between. The length of the CDR3 is 12 residues. Germline values: CDR1 SGHTS, CDR2 YDEGEE. The CDR3 sequence: CASSLAANGYTF. The CDR3 DNA reads TGTGCCAGCAGCTTGGCTGCGAATGGCTACACCTTC.

For this clonotype: A much larger clone differs by one base, so this may be a read error. In this CDR3 the conserved last residue, phenylalanine or tryptophan, is missing, so a read error is likely. The chain is built from TRBV5-1 and TRBJ2-1; 14 bases are shared with TRBD2. Germline V gene sequence: CDR1 SGHRS, CDR2 YFSETQ. This CDR3 has 16 residues. V gave up 0 bases and J gave up 11 bases; unmatched junction bases: 7. CDR3 region: CASSLGLAGGPSQQFI. In DNA, the CDR3 is TGCGCCAGCAGCTTGGGACTAGCGGGAGGGCCTTCCCAGCAGTTCATC.

This clonotype was seen many times. This chain uses TRBV29-1 with TRBJ2-7, with TRBD2 matching 10 bases. Germline assignment: CDR1 SQVTM and CDR2 ANQGSEA. V gave up 4 bases and J gave up 6 bases; unmatched junction bases: 6. This CDR3 has 13 residues. The CDR3 region has the DNA TGCAGCGTTGGGGGGCTAGCGGGAGCCGAGCAGTACTTC. Its protein is CSVGGLAGAEQYF.

Worth noting for this clonotype: This may be a read error: a much more frequent sequence differs by one nucleotide. V gene TRBV7-9 combines with J gene TRBJ2-5; tentative D call: TRBD1 (5 bases). Germline V gene lookup returns CDR1 SEHNR and CDR2 FQNEAQ (reference sequence). The CDR3 loop spans 13 amino acids. The CDR3 DNA reads as TGTGCCAGCAGCTTACGTCAGGGTGAGACCCGGTACTTC. This translates into CASSLRQGETRYF.

In this sample, this clonotype turned up many times. The V and J genes are TRBV24-1 and TRBJ2-2; the D is unclear. The CDR3 length is 17 residues. Germline loops: CDR1 KGHDR, CDR2 SFDVKD. Trimming removed 6 bases at V and 5 bases at J, with 21 bases between. The CDR3 region has the DNA TGTGCCACCAGTTCTCCTAAGACCTCTACAGAGACCGGGGAGCTGTTTTTT. Translation: CATSSPKTSTETGELFF.

Concerning this clonotype itself: At one of its ends the junction is not consistent with the germline gene, which may arise from a read error. The chain employs TRBV29-1 and TRBJ1-1; TRBD1 aligns across 10 bases. The CDR3 length is 15 residues. Germline V lookup: CDR1 SQVTM, CDR2 ANQGSEA. CDR3 in amino acids: CGVVGTGDLNTEAFF. CDR3 bases: TGCGGCGTGGTAGGGACAGGGGATTTGAACACTGAAGCTTTCTTT.

About this clonotype: This may stem from a read error, because a much larger clone lies one nucleotide away. The chain links TRBV7-9 to TRBJ2-3; D remains unclear. Per germline, CDR1 SEHNR and CDR2 FQNEAQ (reference sequence). The CDR3 extends over 14 amino acids. Deletions cut 7 bases from V and 2 bases from J, with 13 bases between. CDR3 amino acids: CASIHSASTDTQYF. The DNA of the CDR3 is TGTGCCAGCATCCACTCGGCATCCACAGATACGCAGTATTTT. The variable domain in full, with the rest retrieved from reference TRBV7-9 and TRBJ2-3, is DTGVSQNPRHKITKRGQNVTFRCDPISEHNRLYWYRQTLGQGPEFLTYFQNEAQLEKSRLLSDRFSAERPKGSFSTLEIQRTEQGDSAMYLCASIHSASTDTQYFGPGTRLTVL.

The rearrangement uses TRBV12-5 and TRBJ2-6, with D maybe TRBD1 (6 bases). This CDR3 has 15 amino acids. Trimming removed 9 bases at V and 1 base at J, with 13 bases between. CDR1 is LGHNT and CDR2 is FRNRAP in the germline V gene. The CDR3 reads CASRGRGSGANVLTF. Here the CDR3 DNA reads TGTGCTAGCAGGGGACGGGGTTCTGGGGCCAACGTCCTGACTTTC.

In its sample, this clonotype was seen once. The rearrangement uses TRBV15 and TRBJ2-7; 10 bases are a match to TRBD2. This CDR3 contains 15 residues. J gave up 2 bases and V 3 bases, and 4 bases lay outside the gene matches. Germline-derived CDR1 and CDR2 are LNHNV and YYDKDF (reference sequence). The CDR3 region has the DNA TGTGCCACCAGCAGGGAGCGGGAGGGACCCTACGAGCAGTACTTC. Its protein product is CATSREREGPYEQYF.

This chain connects TRBV11-2 to TRBJ2-5; D gene ambiguous. In germline, CDR1 is SGHAT, CDR2 FQNNGV. V lost 7 bases to trimming and J lost 5 bases, with 8 bases between them. The CDR3 totals 11 residues. The CDR3 nucleotides are TGTGCCAGCAACTTTAGTGAGACCCAGTACTTC. Translated: CASNFSETQYF.

This clonotype appeared a few times. As DNA, the CDR3 is TGTGCCAGCAGTTACGGGGGGATGGCTAATGAAAAACTGTTTTTT. The encoded protein is CASSYGGMANEKLFF. V is TRBV28 and J is TRBJ1-4; possible D gene TRBD1, 5 bases. The V end lost 4 bases, the J end lost 3 bases, and 12 bases lay between the germline ends. The CDR3 has 15 residues. Per the germline V gene, CDR1 is MDHEN and CDR2 is SYDVKM.

This clonotype was counted at least ten times. This chain joins TRBV5-6 and TRBJ2-2; no definite D call. The CDR3 extends over 16 amino acids. V lost 0 bases, J lost 5 bases, and 14 bases lay in between. Germline CDR1 is SGHDT and CDR2 is YYEEEE. This CDR3 is CASSLDPDSRTGELFF. CDR3 coding DNA: TGTGCCAGCAGCTTGGATCCGGATAGCCGGACCGGGGAGCTGTTTTTT.

The rearrangement uses TRBV28 and TRBJ2-7, with TRBD1 matching 9 bases. CDR1 and CDR2 (germline): MDHEN, SYDVKM. V was pared by 7 bases and J by 3 bases, with 10 bases of the junction left unmatched. The CDR3 spans 15 residues. CDR3 in DNA: TGTGCCAGCACCATTGCCGAGGGACAGGGCTACGAGCAGTACTTC. Encoded protein: CASTIAEGQGYEQYF.

Of note for this clonotype: Sequence at one end of the junction differs from germline and may be a read error. The chain uses TRBV4-2 and TRBJ2-3; TRBD2 aligns across 9 bases. Germline loops: CDR1 LGHNA, CDR2 YNFKEQ. The CDR3 runs to 17 residues. CDR3 DNA: TGTGCAAGCAGCCAAGAAGTCGGTAGCGGGAGACCAGATACGCAGTATTTT. This encodes CASSQEVGSGRPDTQYF.

The chain uses TRBV2 and TRBJ2-6, with D perhaps matching TRBD2 (5 bases). Trimming removed 4 bases at V and 0 bases at J, with 7 bases between. Germline CDR1 is SNHLY and CDR2 is FYNNEI. The CDR3 loop spans 15 amino acids. The CDR3 loop is CASSVRGSGANVLTF. CDR3 nucleotide sequence: TGTGCCAGCAGTGTACGGGGCTCTGGGGCCAACGTCCTGACTTTC. Combining the CDR3 with reference TRBV2 and TRBJ2-6 gives the whole variable domain EPEVTQTPSHQVTQMGQEVILRCVPISNHLYFYWYRQILGQKVEFLVSFYNNEISEKSEIFDDQFSVERPDGSNFTLKIRSTKLEDSAMYFCASSVRGSGANVLTFGAGSRLTVL.